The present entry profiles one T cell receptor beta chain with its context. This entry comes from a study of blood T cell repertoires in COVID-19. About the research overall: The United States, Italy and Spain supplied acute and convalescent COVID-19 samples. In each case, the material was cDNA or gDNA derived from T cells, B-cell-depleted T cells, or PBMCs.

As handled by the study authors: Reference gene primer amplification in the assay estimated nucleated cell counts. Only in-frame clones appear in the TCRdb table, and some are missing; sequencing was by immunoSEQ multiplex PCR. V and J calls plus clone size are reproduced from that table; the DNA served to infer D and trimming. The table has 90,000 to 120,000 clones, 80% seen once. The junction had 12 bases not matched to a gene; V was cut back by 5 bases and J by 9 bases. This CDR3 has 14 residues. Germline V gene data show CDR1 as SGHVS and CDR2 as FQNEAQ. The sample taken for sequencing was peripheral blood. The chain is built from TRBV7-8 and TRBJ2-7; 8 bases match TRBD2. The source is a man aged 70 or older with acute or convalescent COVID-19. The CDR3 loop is CASSRGTRRSGQYF. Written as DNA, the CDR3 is TGTGCCAGCAGCCGCGGGACTAGACGATCCGGGCAGTACTTC.